This TCR beta chain derives from a study of blood T cell repertoires in COVID-19. Study-wide context: Material from acute and convalescent COVID-19 was sourced from the United States, Italy and Spain. T cells, B-cell-depleted T cells, or PBMCs supplied cDNA or gDNA.

In the original processing: Reference gene primer amplification in the assay estimated nucleated cell counts. Data came from immunoSEQ multiplex PCR; TCRdb stores just in-frame clones and leaves some out. The DNA gave D and trimming, while V, J and clone size come from that table. The sample includes some 400,000 clones, more than 80% of them seen just once. The ends lost 5 bases at V and 2 bases at J; junction bases unmatched: 7. Germline values: CDR1 MGHRA, CDR2 YSYEKL. The CDR3 runs to 16 residues. This TCR derives from a man between 25 and 39 years old who had recovered from COVID-19. Input material: PBMCs or T cells enriched from blood (not recorded which). This chain links TRBV4-1 with TRBJ2-7; 12 nucleotides align to TRBD2. CDR3 amino acids: CASSSRLAGATYEQYF. CDR3 nucleotides: TGCGCCAGCAGCTCGAGACTAGCGGGAGCCACCTACGAGCAGTACTTC.